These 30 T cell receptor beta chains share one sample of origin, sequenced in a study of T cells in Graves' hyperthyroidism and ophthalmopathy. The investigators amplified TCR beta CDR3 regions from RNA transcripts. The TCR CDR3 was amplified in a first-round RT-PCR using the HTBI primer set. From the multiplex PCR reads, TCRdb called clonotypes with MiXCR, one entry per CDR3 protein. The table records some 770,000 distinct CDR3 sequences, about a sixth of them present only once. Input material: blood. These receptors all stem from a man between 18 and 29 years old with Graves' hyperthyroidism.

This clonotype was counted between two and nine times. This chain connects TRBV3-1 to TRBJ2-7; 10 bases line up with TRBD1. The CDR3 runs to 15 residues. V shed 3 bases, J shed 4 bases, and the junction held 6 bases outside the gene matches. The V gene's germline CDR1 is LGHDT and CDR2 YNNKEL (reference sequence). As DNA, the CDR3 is TGTGCCAGCAGCCACGGGGACAGGGGCCTTTACGAGCAGTACTTC. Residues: CASSHGDRGLYEQYF.

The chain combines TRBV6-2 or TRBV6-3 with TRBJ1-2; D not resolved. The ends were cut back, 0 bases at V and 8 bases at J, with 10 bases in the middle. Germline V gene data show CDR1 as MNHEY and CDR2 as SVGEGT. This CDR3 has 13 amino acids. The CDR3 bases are TGTGCCAGCAGTTACTCGACGGTTTACGGCTACACCTTC. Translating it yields CASSYSTVYGYTF.

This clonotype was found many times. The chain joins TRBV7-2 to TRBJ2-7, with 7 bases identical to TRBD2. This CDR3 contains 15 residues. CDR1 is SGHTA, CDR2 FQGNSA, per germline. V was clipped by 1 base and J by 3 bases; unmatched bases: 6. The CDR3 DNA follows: TGTGCCAGCAGCTTAGGCGGACTAGGGGTCTACGAGCAGTACTTC. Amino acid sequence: CASSLGGLGVYEQYF.

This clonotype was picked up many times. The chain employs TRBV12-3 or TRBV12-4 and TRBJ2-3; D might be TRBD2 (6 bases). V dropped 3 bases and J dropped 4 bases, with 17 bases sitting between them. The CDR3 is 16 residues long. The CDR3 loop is CASSFLGGAQADTQYF. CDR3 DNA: TGTGCCAGCAGTTTCCTGGGGGGAGCTCAGGCAGATACGCAGTATTTT.

CDR3 residues: CASSYIAHGSTDTQYF. CDR3 in DNA: TGTGCCAGCAGTTACATCGCCCACGGATCCACAGATACGCAGTATTTT. The chain uses TRBV6-2 or TRBV6-3 and TRBJ2-3; D is unresolved. Per the germline V gene, CDR1 is MNHEY and CDR2 is SVGEGT. Trimming removed 2 bases from V and 2 bases from J, with 14 bases in between. This CDR3 is built from 16 residues.

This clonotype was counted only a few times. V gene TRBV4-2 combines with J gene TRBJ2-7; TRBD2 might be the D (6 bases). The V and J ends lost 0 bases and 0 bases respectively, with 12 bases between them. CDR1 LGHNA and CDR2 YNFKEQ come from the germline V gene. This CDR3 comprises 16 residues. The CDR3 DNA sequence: TGTGCCAGCAGCCAAGAAGGCAATAGCGGCTCCTACGAGCAGTACTTC. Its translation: CASSQEGNSGSYEQYF.

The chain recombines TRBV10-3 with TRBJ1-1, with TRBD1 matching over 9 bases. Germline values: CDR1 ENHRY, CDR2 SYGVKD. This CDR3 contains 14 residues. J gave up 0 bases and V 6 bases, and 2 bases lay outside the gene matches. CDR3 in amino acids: CAISGQGLNTEAFF. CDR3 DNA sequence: TGTGCCATCAGCGGACAGGGGTTGAACACTGAAGCTTTCTTT.

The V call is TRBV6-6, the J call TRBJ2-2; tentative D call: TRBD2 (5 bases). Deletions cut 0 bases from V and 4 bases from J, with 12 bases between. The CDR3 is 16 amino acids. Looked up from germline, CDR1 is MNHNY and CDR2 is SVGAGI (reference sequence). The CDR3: CASSYSTRGVTGELFF. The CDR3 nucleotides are TGTGCCAGCAGTTACTCCACTAGAGGTGTCACCGGGGAGCTGTTTTTT.

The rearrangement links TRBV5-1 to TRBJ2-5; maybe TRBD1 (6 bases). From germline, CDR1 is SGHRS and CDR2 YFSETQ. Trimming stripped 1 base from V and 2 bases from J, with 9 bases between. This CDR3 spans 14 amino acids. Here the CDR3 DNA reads TGCGCCAGCAGCTTGTTGGGACAACAAGAGACCCAGTACTTC. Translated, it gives CASSLLGQQETQYF.

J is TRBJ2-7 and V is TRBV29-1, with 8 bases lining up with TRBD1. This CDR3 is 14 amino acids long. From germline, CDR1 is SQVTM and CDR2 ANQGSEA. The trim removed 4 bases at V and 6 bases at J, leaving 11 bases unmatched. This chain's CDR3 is CSVAPGTGLSEQYF. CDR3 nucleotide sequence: TGCAGCGTTGCCCCCGGGACAGGTCTGTCCGAGCAGTACTTC.

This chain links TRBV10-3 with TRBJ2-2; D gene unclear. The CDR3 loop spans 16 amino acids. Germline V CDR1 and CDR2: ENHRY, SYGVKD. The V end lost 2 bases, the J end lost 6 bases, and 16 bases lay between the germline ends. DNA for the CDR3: TGTGCCATCAGTGAGACGCCCTCACGGTCTGCCGGGGAGCTGTTTTTT. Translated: CAISETPSRSAGELFF.

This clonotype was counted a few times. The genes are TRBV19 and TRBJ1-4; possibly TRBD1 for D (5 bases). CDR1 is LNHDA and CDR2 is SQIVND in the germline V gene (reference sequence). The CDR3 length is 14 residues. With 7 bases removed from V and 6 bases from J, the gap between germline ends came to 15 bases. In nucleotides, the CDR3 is TGTGCCAGTACCCCTGCTGAGACAGATGAAAAACTGTTTTTT. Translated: CASTPAETDEKLFF.

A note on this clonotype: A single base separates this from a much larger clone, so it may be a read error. The CDR3 protein is CSARPGIWGIDTQYF. CDR3 in DNA: TGCAGTGCTAGACCCGGGATATGGGGAATAGATACGCAGTATTTT. The chain uses TRBV20-1 and TRBJ2-3; D is possibly TRBD2 (5 bases). The ends were cut back, 2 bases at V and 5 bases at J, with 17 bases in the middle. There are 15 residues in the CDR3. Germline CDR1 is DFQATT and CDR2 is SNEGSKA (reference sequence).

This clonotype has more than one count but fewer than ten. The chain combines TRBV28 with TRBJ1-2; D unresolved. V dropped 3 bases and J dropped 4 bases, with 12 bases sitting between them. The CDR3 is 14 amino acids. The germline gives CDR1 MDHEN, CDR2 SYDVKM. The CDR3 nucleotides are TGTGCCAGCAGTTTCGCACGAACCTTCTATGGCTACACCTTC. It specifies CASSFARTFYGYTF.

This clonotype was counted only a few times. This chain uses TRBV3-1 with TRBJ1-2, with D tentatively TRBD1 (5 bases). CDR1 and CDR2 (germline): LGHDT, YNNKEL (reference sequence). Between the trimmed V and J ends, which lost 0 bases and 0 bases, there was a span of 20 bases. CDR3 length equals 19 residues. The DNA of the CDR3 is TGTGCCAGCAGCCAAGAGTGGGGCAGTCGAATCCCGTCTAACTATGGCTACACCTTC. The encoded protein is CASSQEWGSRIPSNYGYTF.

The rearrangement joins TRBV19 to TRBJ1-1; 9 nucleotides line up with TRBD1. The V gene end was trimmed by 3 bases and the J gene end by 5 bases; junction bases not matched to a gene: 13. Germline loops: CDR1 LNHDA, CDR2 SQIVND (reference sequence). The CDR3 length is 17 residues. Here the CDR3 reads CASSILGQGSGWTEAFF. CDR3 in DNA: TGTGCCAGTAGTATTCTAGGACAGGGGAGTGGTTGGACTGAAGCTTTCTTT.

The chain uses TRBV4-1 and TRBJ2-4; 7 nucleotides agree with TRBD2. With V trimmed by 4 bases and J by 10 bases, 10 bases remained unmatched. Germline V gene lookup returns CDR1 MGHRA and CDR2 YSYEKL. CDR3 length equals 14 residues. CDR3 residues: CASSPLADMGIQYF. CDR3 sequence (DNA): TGCGCCAGCAGCCCTCTAGCGGACATGGGGATTCAGTACTTC.

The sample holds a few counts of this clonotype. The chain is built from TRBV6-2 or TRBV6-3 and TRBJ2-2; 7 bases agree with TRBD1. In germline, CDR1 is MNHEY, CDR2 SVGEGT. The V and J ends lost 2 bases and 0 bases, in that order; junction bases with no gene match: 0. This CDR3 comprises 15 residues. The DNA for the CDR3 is TGTGCCAGCAGTTACCAGGGGGCGAACACCGGGGAGCTGTTTTTT. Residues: CASSYQGANTGELFF.

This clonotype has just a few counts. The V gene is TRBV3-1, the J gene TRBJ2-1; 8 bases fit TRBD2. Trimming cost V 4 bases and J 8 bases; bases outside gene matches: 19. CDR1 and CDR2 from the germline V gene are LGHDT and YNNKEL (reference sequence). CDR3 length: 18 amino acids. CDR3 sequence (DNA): TGTGCCAGCAGCCCCTCACCTAGTAGCGGGGTCCCATTGGATGAGCAGTTCTTC. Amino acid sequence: CASSPSPSSGVPLDEQFF.

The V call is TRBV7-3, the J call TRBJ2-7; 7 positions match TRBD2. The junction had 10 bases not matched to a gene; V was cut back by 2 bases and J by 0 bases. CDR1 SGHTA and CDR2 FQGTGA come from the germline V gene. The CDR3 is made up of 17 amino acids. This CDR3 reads CASSLGPPGTISYEQYF. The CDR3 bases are TGTGCCAGCAGCTTAGGGCCCCCCGGGACTATCTCCTACGAGCAGTACTTC.

The CDR3 bases are TGTGCCAGCAGGCGATCCGGGACAGGAGTCTACGAGCAGTACTTC. Protein: CASRRSGTGVYEQYF. The V and J genes are TRBV27 and TRBJ2-7; 8 positions match TRBD1. V lost 6 bases, J lost 3 bases, and 10 bases stayed unmatched. Germline values: CDR1 MNHEY, CDR2 SMNVEV (reference sequence). The CDR3 runs to 15 residues.

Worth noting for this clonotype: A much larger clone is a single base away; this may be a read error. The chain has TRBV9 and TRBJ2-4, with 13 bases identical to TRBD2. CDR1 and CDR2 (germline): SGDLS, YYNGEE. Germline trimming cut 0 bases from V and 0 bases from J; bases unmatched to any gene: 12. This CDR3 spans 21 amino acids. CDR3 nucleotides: TGTGCCAGCAGCGTAGGAAGTCCGAGACTAGCGGGAGGTGGAGCCAAAAACATTCAGTACTTC. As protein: CASSVGSPRLAGGGAKNIQYF.

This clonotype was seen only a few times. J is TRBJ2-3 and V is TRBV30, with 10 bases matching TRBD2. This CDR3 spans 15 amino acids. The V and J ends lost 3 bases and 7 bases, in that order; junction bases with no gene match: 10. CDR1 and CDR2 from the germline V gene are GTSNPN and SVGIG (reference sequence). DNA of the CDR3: TGTGCCTGGAGGACCCCGGGACTAGCGAGAAATACGCAGTATTTT. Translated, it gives CAWRTPGLARNTQYF.

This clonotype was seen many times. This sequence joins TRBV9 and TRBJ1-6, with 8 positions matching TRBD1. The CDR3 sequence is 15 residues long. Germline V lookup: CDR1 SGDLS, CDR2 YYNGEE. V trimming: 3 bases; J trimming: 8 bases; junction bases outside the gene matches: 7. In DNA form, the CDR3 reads TGTGCCAGCAGCGCGAAGGGACAGGATTATTCACCCCTCCACTTT. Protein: CASSAKGQDYSPLHF.

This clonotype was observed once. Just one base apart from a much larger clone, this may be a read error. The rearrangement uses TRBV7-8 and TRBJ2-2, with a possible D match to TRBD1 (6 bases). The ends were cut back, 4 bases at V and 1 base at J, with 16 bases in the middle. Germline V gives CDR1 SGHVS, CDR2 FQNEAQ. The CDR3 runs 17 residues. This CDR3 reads CASSSRETGLNTGELFF. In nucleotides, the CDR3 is TGTGCCAGCAGCTCCCGTGAGACAGGTCTGAACACCGGGGAGCTGTTTTTT.

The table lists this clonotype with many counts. CDR3 coding DNA: TGTGCCAGCAGCCTACGACAGGGTAGCGCCGGGGAGCTGTTTTTT. Its translation is CASSLRQGSAGELFF. This chain joins TRBV5-5 and TRBJ2-2; 7 positions match TRBD1. After removal of 4 bases from V and 6 bases from J, the junction contained 9 bases not matched to a gene. The germline V gene encodes CDR1 SGHKS and CDR2 YYEKEE (reference sequence). The CDR3 is 15 amino acids.

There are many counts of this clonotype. The CDR3 loop is CASKAGQAPKIYEQYF. CDR3 DNA sequence: TGTGCCAGTAAGGCGGGACAGGCACCGAAGATTTACGAGCAGTACTTC. The rearrangement uses TRBV6-9 and TRBJ2-7, with 8 positions matching TRBD1. Germline CDR1 reads MNHGY; CDR2 reads SVAAGI. CDR3 length: 16 residues. Trimming removed 9 bases from V and 4 bases from J; junction bases left unmatched: 17.

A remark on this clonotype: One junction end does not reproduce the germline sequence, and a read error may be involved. CDR3 in amino acids: CASSLRDVRTNQETQYF. The CDR3 DNA reads as TGTGCTAGCAGCTTAAGGGACGTAAGAACCAACCAAGAGACCCAGTACTTC. V gene TRBV7-7 combines with J gene TRBJ2-5, with D tentatively TRBD1 or TRBD2 (5 bases each). Looked up from germline, CDR1 is SSHAT and CDR2 is FNYEAQ (reference sequence). The CDR3 is made up of 17 amino acids. Filled out from reference TRBV7-7 and TRBJ2-5, the complete variable domain reads GAGVSQSPRYKVTKRGQDVTLRCDPISSHATLYWYQQALGQGPEFLTYFNYEAQPDKSGLPSDRFSAERPEGSISTLTIQRTEQRDSAMYRCASSLRDVRTNQETQYFGPGTRLLVL.

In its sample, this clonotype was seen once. CDR3 sequence: CASFYRVSYNEQFF. The CDR3 nucleotides read TGTGCCAGCTTCTACAGGGTCTCCTACAATGAGCAGTTCTTC. This chain uses TRBV6-1 with TRBJ2-1; a weak D match, TRBD1 (6 bases). Trimming shortened V by 8 bases and J by 0 bases, and 11 bases separated the two germline ends. CDR1 is MNHNS and CDR2 is SASEGT in the germline V gene. The CDR3 extends over 14 amino acids.

The DNA for the CDR3 is TGTGCCAGCAGCTCCCCGGCCAAAAACATTCAGTACTTC. The encoded protein is CASSSPAKNIQYF. The J gene is TRBJ2-4, the V gene TRBV7-8; no clear D. Trimming took off 4 bases at V and 1 base at J, with 5 bases between the two ends. CDR1 and CDR2 (germline): SGHVS, FQNEAQ. The length of the CDR3 is 13 residues.